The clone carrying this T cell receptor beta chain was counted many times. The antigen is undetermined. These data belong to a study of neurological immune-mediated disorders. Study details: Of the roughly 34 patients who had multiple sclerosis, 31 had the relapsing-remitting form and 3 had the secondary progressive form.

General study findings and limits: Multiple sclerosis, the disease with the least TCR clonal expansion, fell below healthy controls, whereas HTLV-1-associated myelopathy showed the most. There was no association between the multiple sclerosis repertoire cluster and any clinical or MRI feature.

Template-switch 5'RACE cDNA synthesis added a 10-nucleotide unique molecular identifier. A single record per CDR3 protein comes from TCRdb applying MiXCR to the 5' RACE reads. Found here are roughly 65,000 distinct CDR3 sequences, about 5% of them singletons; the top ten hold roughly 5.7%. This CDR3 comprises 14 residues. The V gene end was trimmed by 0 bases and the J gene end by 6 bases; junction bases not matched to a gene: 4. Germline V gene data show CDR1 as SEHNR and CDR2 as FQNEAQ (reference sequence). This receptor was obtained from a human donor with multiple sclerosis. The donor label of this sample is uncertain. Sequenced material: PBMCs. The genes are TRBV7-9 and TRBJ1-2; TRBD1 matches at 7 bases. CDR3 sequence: CASSLAQGGNGYTF. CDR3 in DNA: TGTGCCAGCAGCTTAGCGCAAGGGGGCAATGGCTACACCTTC.